Listed below are T cell receptor beta chains from one sample, sequenced in a study of blood T cell repertoires in COVID-19. This table comes from immunoSEQ multiplex PCR, and its TCRdb copy is limited to in-frame clones, with some not included. The sample lists about 40,000 clones, more than 70% occurring once. Source material: peripheral blood. The source is a woman between 70 and 85 years old with acute or convalescent COVID-19. CDR3s include the opening cysteine and the closing phenylalanine or tryptophan. D genes are given only for firm matches. Size is stated for part of the rows, as once, few or many counts, or as a class when the clone is expanded.

CDR3 DNA	CDR3 protein	D gene	J gene	V gene	clone size
TGTGCCAGCAGCCGCGCCGGGACAGGGAGAGGCAATCAGCCCCAGCATTTT	CASSRAGTGRGNQPQHF	TRBD1	TRBJ1-5	TRBV28	NA
TGTGCCAGTAGTATCCCAACAGGGGGTAGCAATCAGCCCCAGCATTTT	CASSIPTGGSNQPQHF	TRBD1	TRBJ1-5	TRBV19	NA
TGTGCCAGTAGGATACAGGGGACCAGTACTTCTAACTATGGCTACACCTTC	CASRIQGTSTSNYGYTF	TRBD1	TRBJ1-2	TRBV19	few
TGTGCCAGCAGCTCTCGGACAGGACGTGTGCAAGAGACCCAGTACTTC	CASSSRTGRVQETQYF	TRBD1	TRBJ2-5	TRBV6-6	NA
TGTGCCACCAGTCAGGAGGGTCACTATGGCTACACCTTC	CATSQEGHYGYTF	NA	TRBJ1-2	TRBV24-1	NA
TGTGCCAGCAGCCCAAACGGGGGGGCTGAGGGCTACACCTTC	CASSPNGGAEGYTF	NA	TRBJ1-2	TRBV2	NA
TGCGCCAGCAGCTTGGCCGACGGGGGAGGAGATACGCAGTATTTT	CASSLADGGGDTQYF	NA	TRBJ2-3	TRBV5-1	NA
TGTGCTAGCAGCCCCTGGAGGTCGAGCAATCAGCCCCAGCATTTT	CASSPWRSSNQPQHF	NA	TRBJ1-5	TRBV7-7	NA
TGTGCCACCAGTGATTTGCAGGGGAACACCGGGGAGCTGTTTTTT	CATSDLQGNTGELFF	NA	TRBJ2-2	TRBV24-1	NA
TGTGCCAGCAGTTATCAGGGAAGGGGCACTGAAGCTTTCTTT	CASSYQGRGTEAFF	NA	TRBJ1-1	TRBV6-2/TRBV6-3	NA
TGCGCCAGCAGCTTGGAGGCCCGGGGAAGAAGTCCTGGAAACACCATATATTTT	CASSLEARGRSPGNTIYF	NA	TRBJ1-3	TRBV5-1	NA
TGTGCCAGCAGCTTTCAACAGGGGGCTAATGAAAAACTGTTTTTT	CASSFQQGANEKLFF	TRBD1	TRBJ1-4	TRBV11-3	once
TGTGCCAGCTCACCACCGAGAATTGGTAGCGGGAGTAGCGAGCAGTACTTC	CASSPPRIGSGSSEQYF	TRBD2	TRBJ2-7	TRBV18	NA
TGTGCCAGCAGCCGCGTTCTAGGGGAGGCTGGGGCCAACGTCCTGACTTTC	CASSRVLGEAGANVLTF	NA	TRBJ2-6	TRBV14	NA
TGCGCCAGCAGCCCTGAGACAGGGGCGATAAACACTGAAGCTTTCTTT	CASSPETGAINTEAFF	TRBD1	TRBJ1-1	TRBV5-1	NA
TGTGCCAGCAGGGACAGGGGGCGGGAGACCCAGTACTTC	CASRDRGRETQYF	TRBD1	TRBJ2-5	TRBV6-5	NA
TGTGCCAGCAGCTTGGAGTCGTACTACGAGCAGTACTTC	CASSLESYYEQYF	NA	TRBJ2-7	TRBV7-2	NA
TGTGCCAGCAGCGCCTTGGCGGCCGGGGAGCTGTTTTTT	CASSALAAGELFF	NA	TRBJ2-2	TRBV11-3	NA
TGTGCCAGCAGCTTAGTCGGGGGTTTAGGCAATCAGCCCCAGCATTTT	CASSLVGGLGNQPQHF	NA	TRBJ1-5	TRBV7-9	once
TGTGCCAGCAGCCCGGGCGCAGCCCCCCGGGGTTCACCCCTCCACTTT	CASSPGAAPRGSPLHF	NA	TRBJ1-6	TRBV5-6	NA
TGTGCCAGCAGTTGGGCCAACATGAACACTGAAGCTTTCTTT	CASSWANMNTEAFF	NA	TRBJ1-1	TRBV28	NA
TGTGCCAGTACTAATAGGGGACAGCTGGCAGCGCGAGCTTTCTTT	CASTNRGQLAARAFF	TRBD1	TRBJ1-1	TRBV19	few
TGTGCCAGCACTCCCCCCAATTCACCCCTCCACTTT	CASTPPNSPLHF	NA	TRBJ1-6	TRBV28	NA